The T cell receptor beta chain under discussion was sequenced for a study of T cell clonality in common variable immunodeficiency. CDR3 length: 18 amino acids. V was shortened by 1 base and J by 4 bases, with 21 bases between the two germline ends. CDR1 SGHRS and CDR2 YFSETQ come from the germline V gene. Profiling relied on immunoSEQ multiplex PCR, and the TCRdb table lists in-frame clones only, not all of them. The sample gives 40,000 to 45,000 clones, none seen only once, and the top ten clones hold about 9.4%. This clone was seen repeatedly, ten times or more. Read coverage stops 3 residues before the CDR3 terminus; the germline J gene supplies the remainder.

This chain uses TRBV5-1 with TRBJ2-1; D is undetermined. The sample was peripheral blood mononuclear cells. The sequence derives from a person aged 18 to 69 in good health. The CDR3 sequence: CASSLSLGFGPGYNEQFF. Partial CDR3 DNA: TGCGCCAGCAGCTTGTCTTTAGGATTTGGGCCCGGATACAATGAG.